What follows are 25 T cell receptor beta chains derived from one specimen sequenced in a study of T-cell memory formation after mild COVID-19. TCRdb reprocessed the 5' RACE reads with MiXCR, giving one entry per CDR3 protein. The data show around 110,000 distinct CDR3 sequences, about a sixth seen once. Sequencing was carried out using PBMCs or a T cell subset sorted from them (not recorded which). The receptors were gathered from an adult woman who had mild COVID-19 (a few samples of this study predate the infection). Cell type and time point are not known.

The count of this clonotype is one. The chain is built from TRBV4-3 and TRBJ1-1, with D possibly TRBD1 on 5 matching bases. Per germline, CDR1 LGHNA and CDR2 YSLEER. Trimming pared 1 base from V and 8 bases from J, leaving 8 bases between. The CDR3 is made up of 12 amino acids. The CDR3, as DNA: TGCGCCAGCAGCCAAGGGAGGACAGAAGCTTTCTTT. Encoded protein: CASSQGRTEAFF.

This clonotype occurred many times. This chain links TRBV6-4 with TRBJ2-1; 8 positions match TRBD2. Germline loops: CDR1 MRHNA, CDR2 SNTAGT. The length of the CDR3 is 14 residues. V gave up 3 bases and J gave up 8 bases; unmatched junction bases: 6. Here the CDR3 reads CASSDSPSGHEQFF. DNA for the CDR3: TGTGCCAGCAGTGATTCCCCTAGCGGGCATGAGCAGTTCTTC.

This sequence joins TRBV6-6 and TRBJ1-5, with TRBD1 as a possible D gene (6 bases). CDR1 is MNHNY and CDR2 is SVGAGI in the germline V gene (reference sequence). The V gene lost 7 bases and the J gene lost 3 bases, with 16 bases spanning the gap. This CDR3 spans 15 amino acids. The CDR3 sequence is CASTPAGAINQPQHF. CDR3 coding DNA: TGTGCCAGCACCCCCGCAGGGGCTATCAATCAGCCCCAGCATTTT.

This clonotype was seen a few times. The rearrangement uses TRBV27 and TRBJ2-3, with 7 bases aligning to TRBD1. Per the germline V gene, CDR1 is MNHEY and CDR2 is SMNVEV (reference sequence). J lost 5 bases, V lost 4 bases, and 12 bases had no gene match. This CDR3 region has 16 residues. This CDR3 is CASSSDRGQRRDTQYF. DNA of the CDR3: TGTGCCAGCAGTTCCGACCGGGGACAGAGACGAGATACGCAGTATTTT.

In this sample, this clonotype turned up a few times. The chain couples TRBV2 to TRBJ2-7; 7 nucleotides align to TRBD1. V shed 4 bases and J 5 bases; nucleotides not matched to a gene: 8. Germline V gene data show CDR1 as SNHLY and CDR2 as FYNNEI. The CDR3 contains 14 residues. The CDR3 loop reads CASSANRGWDEQYF. For the CDR3, the DNA is TGTGCCAGCAGTGCGAACAGGGGATGGGACGAGCAGTACTTC.

This clonotype ranks as medium-sized. V is TRBV4-1 and J is TRBJ1-6; TRBD1 matches at 10 bases. Germline trimming cut 4 bases from V and 12 bases from J; bases unmatched to any gene: 15. Germline V gene data show CDR1 as MGHRA and CDR2 as YSYEKL. The CDR3 is made up of 17 amino acids. The CDR3 reads CASSPTTQGQGRGPLHF. In DNA form, the CDR3 reads TGCGCCAGCAGCCCCACCACCCAGGGACAGGGGAGGGGACCCCTCCACTTT.

This clonotype was seen only a few times. The V and J genes are TRBV20-1 and TRBJ2-7; D is possibly TRBD2 (6 bases). V was shortened by 6 bases and J by 3 bases, with 15 bases between the two germline ends. This CDR3 is built from 13 residues. Germline lookup yields CDR1 DFQATT and CDR2 SNEGSKA (reference sequence). CDR3 nucleotide sequence: TGCAGTGCGACCGGGAGTGGGGGCTACGAGCAGTACTTC. Its protein is CSATGSGGYEQYF.

The chain links TRBV7-8 to TRBJ1-2, with a weak D call TRBD1 (6 bases). V was cut by 5 bases and J by 8 bases, with 15 bases left in between. CDR1 SGHVS and CDR2 FQNEAQ come from the germline V gene. This CDR3 is built from 13 residues. The CDR3 DNA reads TGTGCCAGCAGCAAGGGGGGGGCAGTCGGCTACACCTTC. It specifies CASSKGGAVGYTF.

V is TRBV11-3 and J is TRBJ2-1, with 7 nucleotides matching TRBD2. The CDR3 is 14 residues long. The trim removed 3 bases at V and 4 bases at J, leaving 3 bases unmatched. CDR1 and CDR2 from the germline V gene are SGHNT and YENEEA. The CDR3 reads CASSFLADYNEQFF. CDR3 nucleotides: TGTGCCAGCAGCTTCCTAGCGGATTACAATGAGCAGTTCTTC.

This clonotype was seen more than once but under ten times. The rearrangement links TRBV6-2 or TRBV6-3 to TRBJ1-2; a weak D match, TRBD1 (5 bases). Germline CDR1 and CDR2: MNHEY and SVGEGT. This CDR3 is built from 14 residues. V dropped 0 bases and J dropped 4 bases, with 9 bases sitting between them. This chain's CDR3 is CASSYSGDLYGYTF. CDR3 in DNA: TGTGCCAGCAGTTACTCTGGGGACCTCTATGGCTACACCTTC.

This clonotype occurred a few times. The V gene is TRBV24-1, the J gene TRBJ1-2; D unresolved. Germline V gene lookup returns CDR1 KGHDR and CDR2 SFDVKD. Trimming removed 7 bases at V and 7 bases at J, with 12 bases between. The CDR3 is made up of 12 amino acids. CDR3 protein: CATRRAEGGYTF. For the CDR3, the DNA is TGTGCCACCAGACGCGCGGAGGGTGGCTACACCTTC.

This clonotype was found a few times. V gene TRBV7-6 combines with J gene TRBJ2-3; 12 positions match TRBD2. Trimming at V came to 0 bases and at J to 2 bases, leaving 6 bases not matched to a gene. This CDR3 is built from 18 residues. CDR1 is SGHVS and CDR2 is FNYEAQ in the germline V gene. CDR3 in amino acids: CASSLAMTSGGFTDTQYF. CDR3 bases: TGTGCCAGCAGCTTAGCGATGACTAGCGGGGGATTCACAGATACGCAGTATTTT.

This clonotype came up a few times. J is TRBJ2-1 and V is TRBV9; 8 bases align to TRBD2. J was trimmed by 9 bases and V by 4 bases; bases with no gene match: 18. Germline-derived CDR1 and CDR2 are SGDLS and YYNGEE. CDR3 length: 17 residues. CDR3 DNA: TGTGCCAGCAGCTTCCCCGCGTCGAGCGGGAGTGGAGGTGAGCAGTTCTTC. Translation gives CASSFPASSGSGGEQFF.

This clonotype has just a few counts. This chain links TRBV4-2 with TRBJ2-1; 12 nucleotides match TRBD2. The CDR3 is made up of 15 amino acids. Germline assignment: CDR1 LGHNA and CDR2 YNFKEQ. The V gene end was trimmed by 1 base and the J gene end by 7 bases; junction bases not matched to a gene: 2. The CDR3 DNA is TGTGCCAGCAGCCAAGCCGGACTAGCGGGGAATGAGCAGTTCTTC. Its protein product is CASSQAGLAGNEQFF.

Sample share makes this clonotype large. The genes are TRBV18 and TRBJ2-7, with 7 bases matching TRBD1. The CDR3 length is 13 residues. V shed 5 bases, J shed 6 bases, and the junction held 7 bases outside the gene matches. The V gene's germline CDR1 is KGHSH and CDR2 LQKENI. This chain's CDR3 is CASSSTGVSEQYF. The CDR3 DNA reads TGTGCCAGCTCATCAACAGGGGTTAGCGAGCAGTACTTC.

CDR3 sequence reads: CASSLTQSRAGQYF. The CDR3 nucleotides are TGCGCCAGCAGTCTAACCCAGAGCAGGGCAGGGCAGTATTTT. The chain uses TRBV23-1 and TRBJ2-3; D might be TRBD1 (5 bases). TRBV23-1 is an ORF, and what it does is uncertain. Between the trimmed V and J ends, which lost 4 bases and 11 bases, there was a span of 19 bases. This CDR3 is 14 amino acids long.

This clonotype turned up a few times. J is TRBJ2-3 and V is TRBV4-3; TRBD2 matches at 7 bases. The germline gives CDR1 LGHNA, CDR2 YSLEER. With 4 bases clipped from V and 5 bases from J, the junction kept 9 bases outside the gene matches. The CDR3 is made up of 15 amino acids. Here the CDR3 DNA reads TGCGCCAGCAGCCTCGGGGCGGGAGTAGGAGATACGCAGTATTTT. Its translation: CASSLGAGVGDTQYF.

This clonotype was seen only once. The gene calls are TRBV7-8 and TRBJ1-4; no firm D call. This CDR3 has 14 residues. Trimming took 5 bases from V and 2 from J, leaving 9 bases between them. Germline V gene lookup returns CDR1 SGHVS and CDR2 FQNEAQ. CDR3 sequence reads: CASSTRRTNEKLFF. In nucleotides, the CDR3 is TGTGCCAGCAGCACCAGGCGGACTAATGAAAAACTGTTTTTT.

This sequence joins TRBV4-1 and TRBJ1-5; possibly TRBD1 for D (6 bases). CDR1 and CDR2 (germline): MGHRA, YSYEKL. The ends were cut back, 1 base at V and 6 bases at J, with 16 bases in the middle. The CDR3 spans 16 residues. The CDR3: CASSQGGFVGGQPQHF. CDR3 in DNA: TGCGCCAGCAGCCAAGGCGGGTTCGTAGGGGGTCAGCCCCAGCATTTT.

The chain combines TRBV30 with TRBJ1-1, with D uncertain. CDR3 length: 13 residues. Trimming took 1 base from V and 1 from J, leaving 7 bases between them. Germline lookup yields CDR1 GTSNPN and CDR2 SVGIG (reference sequence). In DNA form, the CDR3 reads TGTGCCTGGAGTGGGCACGAGAACACTGAAGCTTTCTTT. It translates to CAWSGHENTEAFF. Complete variable domain (other parts from reference TRBV30 and TRBJ1-1): SQTIHQWPATLVQPVGSPLSLECTVEGTSNPNLYWYRQAAGRGLQLLFYSVGIGQISSEVPQNLSASRPQDRQFILSSKKLLLSDSGFYLCAWSGHENTEAFFGQGTRLTVV.

The gene calls are TRBV20-1 and TRBJ2-2; no definite D call. The CDR3 is made up of 12 amino acids. Trimming pared 2 bases from V and 8 bases from J, leaving 9 bases between. Germline V CDR1 and CDR2: DFQATT, SNEGSKA (reference sequence). The CDR3 is CSARFSLGELFF. The CDR3 region has the DNA TGCAGTGCTAGATTCAGTTTGGGGGAGCTGTTTTTT.

Many counts were recorded for this clonotype. The chain combines TRBV5-1 with TRBJ2-3, with 11 bases that match TRBD1. After removal of 4 bases from V and 4 bases from J, the junction contained 2 bases not matched to a gene. CDR1 is SGHRS, CDR2 YFSETQ, per germline. The CDR3 extends over 14 amino acids. The CDR3 nucleotides read TGCGCCAGCAGCCTGGACAGGGGGCCAGATACGCAGTATTTT. As protein: CASSLDRGPDTQYF.

This clonotype was detected only a few times. The chain recombines TRBV12-3 or TRBV12-4 with TRBJ1-5; 9 bases map to TRBD1. This CDR3 comprises 15 residues. The V segment lost 6 bases and the J segment 4 bases; nucleotides outside the gene matches: 7. CDR3 in amino acids: CASRPGTGPNQPQHF. The CDR3, as DNA: TGTGCCAGCAGGCCCGGGACAGGGCCTAATCAGCCCCAGCATTTT.

CDR3 nucleotides: TGTGCCAGCAGCTTAAGCTATAGCAATCAGCCCCAGCATTTT. It codes for CASSLSYSNQPQHF. The genes are TRBV7-9 and TRBJ1-5; no clear D gene. Germline-derived CDR1 and CDR2 are SEHNR and FQNEAQ (reference sequence). There are 14 residues in the CDR3. Trimming removed 2 bases at V and 0 bases at J, with 5 bases between.

There are a few counts of this clonotype. The V gene is TRBV29-1, the J gene TRBJ1-2; D might be TRBD1 (6 bases). V was clipped by 0 bases and J by 3 bases, with 11 bases between them. From germline, CDR1 is SQVTM and CDR2 ANQGSEA. This CDR3 spans 14 amino acids. CDR3 loop: CSVEDRGRDYGYTF. In DNA form, the CDR3 reads TGCAGCGTTGAAGACAGGGGACGGGACTATGGCTACACCTTC.